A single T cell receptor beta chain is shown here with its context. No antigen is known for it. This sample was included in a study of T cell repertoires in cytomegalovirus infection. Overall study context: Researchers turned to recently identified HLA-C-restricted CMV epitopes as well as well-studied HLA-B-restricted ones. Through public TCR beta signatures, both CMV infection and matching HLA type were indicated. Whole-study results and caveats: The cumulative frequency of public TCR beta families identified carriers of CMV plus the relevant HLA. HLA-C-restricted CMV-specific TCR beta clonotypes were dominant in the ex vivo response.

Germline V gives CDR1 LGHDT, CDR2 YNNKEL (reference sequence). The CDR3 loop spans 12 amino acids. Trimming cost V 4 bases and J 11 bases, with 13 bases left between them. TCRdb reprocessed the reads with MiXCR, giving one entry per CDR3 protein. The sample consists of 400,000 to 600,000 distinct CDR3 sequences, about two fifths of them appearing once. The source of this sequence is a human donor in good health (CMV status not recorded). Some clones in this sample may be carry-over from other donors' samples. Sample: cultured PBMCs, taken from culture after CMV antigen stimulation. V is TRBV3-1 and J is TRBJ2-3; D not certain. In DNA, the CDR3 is TGTGCCAGCAGCCTCGGTTCGCCCATGCAGTATTTT. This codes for CASSLGSPMQYF.